The clone carrying this T cell receptor (beta chain) was recorded many times. Its antigen is still unknown. The data belong to a study of neurological immune-mediated disorders. CDR1 SNHLY and CDR2 FYNNEI come from the germline V gene. V was pared by 4 bases and J by 4 bases, with 11 bases between. The CDR3 runs 14 residues. Findings of the study overall: Multiple sclerosis, the disease with the least TCR clonal expansion, fell below healthy controls, whereas HTLV-1-associated myelopathy showed the most.

By 5'RACE with 10-nucleotide random UMIs, the cDNA was made. Sequencing runs each yielded over 160 million TCR-beta sequences from 15-18 subjects. MiXCR, applied by TCRdb to the 5' RACE reads, yields one record per CDR3 protein. Found here are 70,000 to 95,000 distinct CDR3 sequences, 13% to 15% of them singletons; the top ten hold roughly 7%. The V call is TRBV2, the J call TRBJ1-3, with D hard to call. This clonotype originated in a woman aged 50 to 60 in good health. Sequences were obtained from PBMCs. The CDR3 region is CASSAADIGNTIYF. CDR3 nucleotides: TGTGCCAGCAGTGCAGCAGACATCGGAAACACCATATATTTT.